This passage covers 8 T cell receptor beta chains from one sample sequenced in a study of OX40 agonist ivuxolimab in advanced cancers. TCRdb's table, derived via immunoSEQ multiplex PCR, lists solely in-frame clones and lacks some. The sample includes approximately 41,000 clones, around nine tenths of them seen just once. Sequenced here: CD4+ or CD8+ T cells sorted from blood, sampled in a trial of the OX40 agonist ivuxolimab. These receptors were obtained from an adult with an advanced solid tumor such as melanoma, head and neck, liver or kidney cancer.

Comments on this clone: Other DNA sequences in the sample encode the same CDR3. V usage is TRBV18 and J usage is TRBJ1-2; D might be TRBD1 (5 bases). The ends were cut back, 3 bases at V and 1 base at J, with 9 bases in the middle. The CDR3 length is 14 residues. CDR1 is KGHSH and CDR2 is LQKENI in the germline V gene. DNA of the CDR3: TGTGCCAGCTCACCGGGGGGGAGTAACTATGGCTACACCTTC. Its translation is CASSPGGSNYGYTF.

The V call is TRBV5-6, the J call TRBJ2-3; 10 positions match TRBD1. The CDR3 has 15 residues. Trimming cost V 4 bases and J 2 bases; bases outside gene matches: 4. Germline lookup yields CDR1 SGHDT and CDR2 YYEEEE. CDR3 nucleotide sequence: TGTGCCAGCAGCCGGACAGGGGGACTCACAGATACGCAGTATTTT. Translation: CASSRTGGLTDTQYF.

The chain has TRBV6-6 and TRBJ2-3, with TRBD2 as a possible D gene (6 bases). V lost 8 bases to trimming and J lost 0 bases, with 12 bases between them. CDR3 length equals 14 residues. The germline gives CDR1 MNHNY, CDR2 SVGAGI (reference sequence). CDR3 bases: TGTGCCAGCCATAGTAGCGGAAGCACAGATACGCAGTATTTT. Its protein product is CASHSSGSTDTQYF.

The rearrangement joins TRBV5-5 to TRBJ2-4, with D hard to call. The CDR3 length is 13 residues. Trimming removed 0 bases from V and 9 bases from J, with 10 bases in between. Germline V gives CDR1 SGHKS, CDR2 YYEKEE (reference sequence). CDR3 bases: TGTGCCAGCAGCTTGGGGCTGGGTTCCATTCAGTACTTC. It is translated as CASSLGLGSIQYF.

For the CDR3, the DNA is TGTGCCAGCAGTCGGCGACGGGACAGGCTGTGGGACACTGAAGCTTTCTTT. Its protein is CASSRRRDRLWDTEAFF. This chain joins TRBV27 and TRBJ1-1; 8 nucleotides agree with TRBD1. The CDR3 is 17 amino acids. V trimming: 5 bases; J trimming: 3 bases; junction bases outside the gene matches: 14. Looked up from germline, CDR1 is MNHEY and CDR2 is SMNVEV (reference sequence).

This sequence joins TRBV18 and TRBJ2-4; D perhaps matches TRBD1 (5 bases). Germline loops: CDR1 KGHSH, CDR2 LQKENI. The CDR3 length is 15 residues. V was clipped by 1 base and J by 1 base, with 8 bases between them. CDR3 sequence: CASSPQGQAKNIQYF. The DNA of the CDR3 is TGTGCCAGCTCACCACAGGGGCAGGCCAAAAACATTCAGTACTTC.

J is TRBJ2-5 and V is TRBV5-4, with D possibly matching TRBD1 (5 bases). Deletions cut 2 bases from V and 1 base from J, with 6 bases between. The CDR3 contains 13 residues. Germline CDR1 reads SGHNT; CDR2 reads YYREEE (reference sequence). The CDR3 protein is CASSFQGQETQYF. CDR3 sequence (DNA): TGTGCCAGCAGCTTCCAGGGCCAAGAGACCCAGTACTTC. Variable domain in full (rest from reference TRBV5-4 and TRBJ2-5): ETGVTQSPTHLIKTRGQQVTLRCSSQSGHNTVSWYQQALGQGPQFIFQYYREEENGRGNFPPRFSGLQFPNYSSELNVNALELDDSALYLCASSFQGQETQYFGPGTRLLVL.

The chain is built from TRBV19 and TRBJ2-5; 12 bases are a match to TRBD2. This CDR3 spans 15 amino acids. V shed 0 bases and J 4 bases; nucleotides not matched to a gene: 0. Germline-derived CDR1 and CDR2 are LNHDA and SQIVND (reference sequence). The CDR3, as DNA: TGTGCCAGTAGTATAGAACTAGCGGGAGGAGAGACCCAGTACTTC. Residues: CASSIELAGGETQYF.